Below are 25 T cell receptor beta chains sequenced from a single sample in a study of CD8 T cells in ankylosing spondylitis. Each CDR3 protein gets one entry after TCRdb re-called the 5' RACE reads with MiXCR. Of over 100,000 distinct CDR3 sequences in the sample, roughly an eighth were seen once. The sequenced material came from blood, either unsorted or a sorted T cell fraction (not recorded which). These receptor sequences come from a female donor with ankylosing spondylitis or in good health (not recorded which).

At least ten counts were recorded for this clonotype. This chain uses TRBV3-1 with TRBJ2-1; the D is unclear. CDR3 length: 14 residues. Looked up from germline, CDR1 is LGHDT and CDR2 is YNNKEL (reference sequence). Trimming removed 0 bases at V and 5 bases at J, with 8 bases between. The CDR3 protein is CASSQDEAHNEQFF. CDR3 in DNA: TGTGCCAGCAGCCAAGATGAGGCCCACAATGAGCAGTTCTTC.

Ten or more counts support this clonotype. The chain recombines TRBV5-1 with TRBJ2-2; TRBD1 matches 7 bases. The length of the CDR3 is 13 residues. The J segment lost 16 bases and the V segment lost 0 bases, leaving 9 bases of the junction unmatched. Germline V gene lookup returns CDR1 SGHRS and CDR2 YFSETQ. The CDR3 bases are TGCGCCAGCAGCTTGGCCGGACAGGCAAGGAGGTTTTTT. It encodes CASSLAGQARRFF.

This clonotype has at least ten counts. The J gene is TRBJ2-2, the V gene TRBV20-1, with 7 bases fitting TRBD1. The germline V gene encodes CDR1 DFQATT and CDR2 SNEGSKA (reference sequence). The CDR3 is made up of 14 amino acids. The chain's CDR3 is CRTWGTENTGELFF. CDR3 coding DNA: TGCAGGACTTGGGGGACAGAAAACACCGGGGAGCTGTTTTTT.

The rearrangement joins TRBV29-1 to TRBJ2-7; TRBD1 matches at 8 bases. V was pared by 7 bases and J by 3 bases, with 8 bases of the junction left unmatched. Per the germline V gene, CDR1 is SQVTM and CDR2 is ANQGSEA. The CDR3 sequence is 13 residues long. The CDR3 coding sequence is TGCAGCGCTCGGACAGGGCCGAACTACGAGCAGTACTTC. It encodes CSARTGPNYEQYF.

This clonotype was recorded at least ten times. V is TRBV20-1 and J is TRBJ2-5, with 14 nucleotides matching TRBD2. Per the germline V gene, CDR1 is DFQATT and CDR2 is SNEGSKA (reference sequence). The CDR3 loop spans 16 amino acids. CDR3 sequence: CIPWGWGLAGEETQYF. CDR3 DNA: TGCATTCCGTGGGGTTGGGGACTAGCGGGAGAAGAGACCCAGTACTTC.

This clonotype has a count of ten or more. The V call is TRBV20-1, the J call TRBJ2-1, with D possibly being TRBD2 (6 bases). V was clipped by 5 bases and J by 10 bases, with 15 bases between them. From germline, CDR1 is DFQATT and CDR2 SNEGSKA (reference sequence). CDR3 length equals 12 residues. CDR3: CSAELGGGEQFF. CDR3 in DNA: TGCAGTGCTGAACTCGGGGGAGGAGAGCAGTTCTTC.

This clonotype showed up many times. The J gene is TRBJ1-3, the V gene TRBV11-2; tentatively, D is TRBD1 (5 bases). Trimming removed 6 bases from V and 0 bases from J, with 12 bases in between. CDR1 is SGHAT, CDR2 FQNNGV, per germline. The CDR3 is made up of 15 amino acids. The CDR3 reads CASRDDRGSGNTIYF. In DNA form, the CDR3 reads TGTGCCAGCAGGGACGACAGAGGCTCTGGAAACACCATATATTTT.

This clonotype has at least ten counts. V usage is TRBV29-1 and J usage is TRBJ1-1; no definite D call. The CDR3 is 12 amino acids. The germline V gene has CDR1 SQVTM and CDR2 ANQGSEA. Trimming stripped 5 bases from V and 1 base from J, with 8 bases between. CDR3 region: CSVYPGNTEAFF. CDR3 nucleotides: TGCAGCGTTTACCCGGGGAACACTGAAGCTTTCTTT.

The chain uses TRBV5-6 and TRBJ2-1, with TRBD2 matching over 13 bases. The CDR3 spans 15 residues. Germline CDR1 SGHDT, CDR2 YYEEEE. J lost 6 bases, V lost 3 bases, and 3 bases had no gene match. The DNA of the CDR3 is TGTGCCAGCAGCTCCGGACTAGCGGGAGCCAATGAGCAGTTCTTC. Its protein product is CASSSGLAGANEQFF. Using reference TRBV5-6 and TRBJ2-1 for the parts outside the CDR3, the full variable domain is DAGVTQSPTHLIKTRGQQVTLRCSPKSGHDTVSWYQQALGQGPQFIFQYYEEEERQRGNFPDRFSGHQFPNYSSELNVNALLLGDSALYLCASSSGLAGANEQFFGPGTRLTVL.

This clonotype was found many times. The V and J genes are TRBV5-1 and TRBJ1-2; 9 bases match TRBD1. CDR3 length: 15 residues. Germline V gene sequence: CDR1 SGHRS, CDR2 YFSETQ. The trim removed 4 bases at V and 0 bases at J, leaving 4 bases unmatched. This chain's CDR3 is CASSIQGAANYGYTF. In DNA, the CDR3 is TGCGCCAGCAGCATACAGGGGGCAGCTAACTATGGCTACACCTTC.

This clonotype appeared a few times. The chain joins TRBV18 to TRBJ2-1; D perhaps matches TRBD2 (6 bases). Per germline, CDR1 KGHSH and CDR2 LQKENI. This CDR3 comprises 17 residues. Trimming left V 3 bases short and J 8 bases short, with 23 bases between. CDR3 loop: CASSPLFGGRGGDEQFF. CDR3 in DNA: TGTGCCAGCTCACCTCTCTTCGGGGGACGAGGAGGGGATGAGCAGTTCTTC. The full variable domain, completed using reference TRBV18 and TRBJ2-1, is NAGVMQNPRHLVRRRGQEARLRCSPMKGHSHVYWYRQLPEEGLKFMVYLQKENIIDESGMPKERFSAEFPKEGPSILRIQQVVRGDSAAYFCASSPLFGGRGGDEQFFGPGTRLTVL.

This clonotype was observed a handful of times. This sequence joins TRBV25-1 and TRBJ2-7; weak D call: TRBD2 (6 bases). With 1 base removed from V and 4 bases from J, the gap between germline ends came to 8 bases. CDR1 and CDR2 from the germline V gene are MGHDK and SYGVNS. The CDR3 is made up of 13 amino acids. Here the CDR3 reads CASSELGGYEQYF. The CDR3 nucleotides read TGTGCCAGCAGTGAATTGGGGGGTTACGAGCAGTACTTC.

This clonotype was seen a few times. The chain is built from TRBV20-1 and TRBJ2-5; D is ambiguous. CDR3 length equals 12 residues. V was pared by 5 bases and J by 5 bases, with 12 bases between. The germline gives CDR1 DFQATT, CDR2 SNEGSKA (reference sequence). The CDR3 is CSARRGGETQYF. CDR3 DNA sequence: TGCAGTGCTCGACGTGGTGGGGAGACCCAGTACTTC.

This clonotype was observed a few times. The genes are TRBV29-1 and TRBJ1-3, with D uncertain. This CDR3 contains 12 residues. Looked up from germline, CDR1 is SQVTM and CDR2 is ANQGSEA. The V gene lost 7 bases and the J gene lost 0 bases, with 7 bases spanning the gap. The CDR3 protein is CSGVTSGNTIYF. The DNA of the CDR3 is TGCAGCGGGGTAACCTCTGGAAACACCATATATTTT. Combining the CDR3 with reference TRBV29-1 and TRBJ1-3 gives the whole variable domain SAVISQKPSRDICQRGTSLTIQCQVDSQVTMMFWYRQQPGQSLTLIATANQGSEATYESGFVIDKFPISRPNLTFSTLTVSNMSPEDSSIYLCSGVTSGNTIYFGEGSWLTVV.

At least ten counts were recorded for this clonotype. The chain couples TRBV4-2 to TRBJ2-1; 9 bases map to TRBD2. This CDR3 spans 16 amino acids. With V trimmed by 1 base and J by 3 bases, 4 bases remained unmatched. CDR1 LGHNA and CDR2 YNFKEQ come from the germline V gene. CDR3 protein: CASSQVEAGGYNEQFF. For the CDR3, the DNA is TGTGCCAGCAGCCAAGTTGAAGCGGGGGGCTACAATGAGCAGTTCTTC.

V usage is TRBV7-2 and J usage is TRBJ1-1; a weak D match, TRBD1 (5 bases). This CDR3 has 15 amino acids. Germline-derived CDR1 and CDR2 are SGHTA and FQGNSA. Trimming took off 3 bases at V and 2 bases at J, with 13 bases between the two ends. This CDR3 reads CASSFWMGENTEAFF. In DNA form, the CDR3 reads TGTGCCAGCAGCTTTTGGATGGGGGAAAACACTGAAGCTTTCTTT. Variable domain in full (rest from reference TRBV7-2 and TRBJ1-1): GAGVSQSPSNKVTEKGKDVELRCDPISGHTALYWYRQSLGQGLEFLIYFQGNSAPDKSGLPSDRFSAERTGGSVSTLTIQRTQQEDSAVYLCASSFWMGENTEAFFGQGTRLTVV.

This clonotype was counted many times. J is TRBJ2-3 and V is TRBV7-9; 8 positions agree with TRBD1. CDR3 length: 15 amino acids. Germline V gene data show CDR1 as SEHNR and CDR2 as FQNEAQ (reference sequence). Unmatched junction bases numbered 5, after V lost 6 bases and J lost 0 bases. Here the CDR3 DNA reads TGTGCCAGCAGATCAACAGGGGGGAGCACAGATACGCAGTATTTT. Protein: CASRSTGGSTDTQYF.

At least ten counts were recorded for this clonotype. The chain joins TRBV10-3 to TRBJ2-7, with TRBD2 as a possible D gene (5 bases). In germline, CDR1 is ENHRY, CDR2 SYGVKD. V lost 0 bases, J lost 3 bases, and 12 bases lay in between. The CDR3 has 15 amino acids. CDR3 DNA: TGTGCCATCAGTGAGTCGGGAGTCACGGTCTACGAGCAGTACTTC. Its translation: CAISESGVTVYEQYF.

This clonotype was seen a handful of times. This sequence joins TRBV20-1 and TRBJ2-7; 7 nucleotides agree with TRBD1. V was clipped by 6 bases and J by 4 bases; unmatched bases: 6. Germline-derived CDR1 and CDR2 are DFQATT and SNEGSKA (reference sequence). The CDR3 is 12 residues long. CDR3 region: CSAKGAAYEQYF. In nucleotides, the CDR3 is TGCAGTGCGAAGGGGGCGGCGTACGAGCAGTACTTC.

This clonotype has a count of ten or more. This chain's CDR3 is CASSRVLSTQGEVDGYTF. The CDR3 region has the DNA TGTGCCAGCTCACGAGTCCTCTCGACCCAGGGGGAGGTGGATGGCTACACCTTC. The chain has TRBV18 and TRBJ1-2, with 7 bases that match TRBD1. CDR1 is KGHSH and CDR2 is LQKENI in the germline V gene. Germline trimming cut 4 bases from V and 6 bases from J; bases unmatched to any gene: 20. CDR3 length: 18 residues.

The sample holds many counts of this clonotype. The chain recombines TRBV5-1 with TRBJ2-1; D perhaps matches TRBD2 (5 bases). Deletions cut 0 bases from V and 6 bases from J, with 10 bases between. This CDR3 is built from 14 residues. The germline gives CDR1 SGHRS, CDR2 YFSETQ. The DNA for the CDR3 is TGCGCCAGCAGCTTGGAAGAGGGTGGCAATGAGCAGTTCTTC. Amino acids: CASSLEEGGNEQFF.

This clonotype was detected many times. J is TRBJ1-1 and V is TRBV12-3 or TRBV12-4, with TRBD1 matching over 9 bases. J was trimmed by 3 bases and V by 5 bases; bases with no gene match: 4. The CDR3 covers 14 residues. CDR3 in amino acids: CASSRQGVYTEAFF. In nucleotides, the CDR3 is TGTGCCAGCAGTCGACAGGGGGTATACACTGAAGCTTTCTTT.

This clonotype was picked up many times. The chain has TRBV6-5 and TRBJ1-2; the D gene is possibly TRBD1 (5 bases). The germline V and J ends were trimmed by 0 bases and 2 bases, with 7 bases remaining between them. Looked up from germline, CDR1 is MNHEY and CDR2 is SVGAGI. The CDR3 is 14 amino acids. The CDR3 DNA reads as TGTGCCAGCAGTTACTCGGCAGGGAACTATGGCTACACCTTC. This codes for CASSYSAGNYGYTF.

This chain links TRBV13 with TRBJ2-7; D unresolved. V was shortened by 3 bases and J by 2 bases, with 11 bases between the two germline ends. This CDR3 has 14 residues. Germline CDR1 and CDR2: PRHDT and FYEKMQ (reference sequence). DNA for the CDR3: TGTGCCAGCAGCTTCTCCAGAACTACCTACGAGCAGTACTTC. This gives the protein CASSFSRTTYEQYF.

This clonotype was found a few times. In nucleotides, the CDR3 is TGCAGTGCTACGTTGGCAGATACGCAGTATTTT. Protein: CSATLADTQYF. This rearrangement joins TRBV20-1 to TRBJ2-3; no firm D call. V lost 4 bases and J 4 bases, leaving 6 bases between the germline ends. The germline CDR1 and CDR2 sequences are DFQATT and SNEGSKA (reference sequence). CDR3 length: 11 residues.